The clone carrying this T cell receptor beta chain appeared a single time. Its antigen remains unidentified. These data are taken from a study of T cells in Graves' hyperthyroidism and ophthalmopathy. General observations from the study: The model identified upcoming ophthalmopathy a median around 7.1 months ahead of onset.

There were TCR beta CDR3 regions amplified from RNA transcripts. The study used the HTBI primer set for a first-round RT-PCR of the TCR CDR3. TCRdb processed the multiplex PCR reads anew with MiXCR; each CDR3 protein has one entry. The sample lists approximately 690,000 distinct CDR3 sequences; less than 25% were seen once. This CDR3 region has 14 residues. CDR1 and CDR2 (germline): MNHNS, SASEGT. The V and J ends lost 9 bases and 0 bases respectively, with 11 bases between them. The sequence was obtained from a man in his thirties or forties with Graves' ophthalmopathy. The J gene is TRBJ2-2, the V gene TRBV6-1, with D tentatively TRBD1 (5 bases). Sequencing was carried out using blood. CDR3 in DNA: TGTGCCAGTGAGGACACAGCGAACACCGGGGAGCTGTTTTTT. Protein: CASEDTANTGELFF.